Listed here are 4 T cell receptor beta chains from one sample, sequenced in a study of identifying expanded T cells in peripheral blood. Libraries were prepared by immunoSEQ multiplex PCR; TCRdb keeps only in-frame clonotypes and omits some of them. This sample carries 100,000 to 150,000 clones, approximately 88% of them seen once, and the ten largest clones take 2.5% to 4%. The sample was blood. The receptors derive from a person between 18 and 70 years old in good health.

The rearrangement links TRBV5-1 to TRBJ2-5; 10 positions agree with TRBD2. Germline V CDR1 and CDR2: SGHRS, YFSETQ. The CDR3 runs 15 residues. The J segment lost 1 base and the V segment lost 9 bases, leaving 9 bases of the junction unmatched. The CDR3 protein is CATRRLAGLQETQYF. CDR3 nucleotide sequence: TGCGCCACCAGAAGACTAGCGGGCCTCCAAGAGACCCAGTACTTC.

The rearrangement uses TRBV4-3 and TRBJ2-2; TRBD2 matches at 7 bases. Per the germline V gene, CDR1 is LGHNA and CDR2 is YSLEER. Losses at the gene ends were 0 bases for V and 4 bases for J; bases not matched to a gene: 11. This CDR3 has 18 amino acids. The CDR3 sequence is CASSQDPLAGGTTGELFF. CDR3 sequence (DNA): TGCGCCAGCAGCCAAGACCCCTTAGCGGGCGGGACCACCGGGGAGCTGTTTTTT.

J is TRBJ1-2 and V is TRBV9; TRBD1 matches at 9 bases. J gave up 5 bases and V 0 bases, and 11 bases lay outside the gene matches. CDR1 and CDR2 from the germline V gene are SGDLS and YYNGEE. This CDR3 comprises 17 residues. The CDR3 nucleotides are TGTGCCAGCAGCGTAGCTACGGAGGGACAGGGCAGATATGGCTACACCTTC. This codes for CASSVATEGQGRYGYTF.

This clone was detected only once. The chain has TRBV6-5 and TRBJ1-2; D remains unclear. This CDR3 spans 13 amino acids. Germline V gene data show CDR1 as MNHEY and CDR2 as SVGAGI. V shed 5 bases and J shed 6 bases, with 13 bases lying between them. The CDR3 spells CASSRRVGHGYTF. CDR3 coding DNA: TGTGCCAGCAGTAGGAGGGTCGGGCATGGCTACACCTTC.